A single TCR beta chain is shown here with its context. In the source study's methods: Quantification of nucleated cells was approximated via reference gene primer amplification. Some clones are missing from TCRdb's copy, which holds only in-frame ones; the method was immunoSEQ multiplex PCR. V and J calls and clone size are those listed in that table; D and trimming were worked out from the DNA. Counted here are roughly 160,000 clones, approximately 91% occurring once; the ten biggest clones make up approximately 2.4%. The sample originates from a study of blood T cell repertoires in COVID-19. At the level of the study: From the United States, Italy and Spain came samples of acute and convalescent COVID-19. The analysed material was cDNA or gDNA that came from T cells, B-cell-depleted T cells, or PBMCs.

The V gene end was trimmed by 3 bases and the J gene end by 2 bases; junction bases not matched to a gene: 7. The germline CDR1 and CDR2 sequences are LNHDA and SQIVND (reference sequence). The CDR3 totals 15 residues. The rearrangement uses TRBV19 and TRBJ2-7; the match to TRBD2 covers 7 bases. The clonotype was recovered from a man younger than 30 with acute or convalescent COVID-19. The sample taken for sequencing was peripheral blood. The CDR3 sequence is CASSIIAGETYEQYF. The CDR3 DNA reads TGTGCCAGTAGTATCATAGCGGGTGAAACCTACGAGCAGTACTTC.